This is a list of T cell receptor beta chains from one sample in a study of OX40 agonist ivuxolimab in advanced cancers. Measured with immunoSEQ multiplex PCR; TCRdb has only the in-frame clones, and not every one. The sample includes fewer than 80,000 clones, roughly 84% of them seen just once. The sample here was CD4+ or CD8+ T cells sorted from blood, taken in a trial of the OX40 agonist ivuxolimab. Every receptor here comes from an adult with an advanced solid tumor such as melanoma, head and neck, liver or kidney cancer. The CDR3 runs from the conserved cysteine through the conserved F or W. The order of the fields is J gene, D gene, clone size, V gene, CDR3 DNA, CDR3 protein. The D gene is left open where the match is weak. Some rows mark clone size as missing; the rest say once, few, many or name a class of expanded clone.

J gene: TRBJ2-2; D gene: .; clone size: .; V gene: TRBV10-1; CDR3 DNA: TGCGCCAGCAGTGAGAGGCGGGGTTGGGACACCGGGGAGCTGTTTTTT; CDR3 protein: CASSERRGWDTGELFF
J gene: TRBJ1-1; D gene: .; clone size: .; V gene: TRBV19; CDR3 DNA: TGTGCCAGTAGGGATCGGTATACCACTGAAGCTTTCTTT; CDR3 protein: CASRDRYTTEAFF
J gene: TRBJ2-7; D gene: .; clone size: .; V gene: TRBV6-6; CDR3 DNA: TGTGCCAGCAGTTACTCGAGAGATAACGAGCAGTACTTC; CDR3 protein: CASSYSRDNEQYF
J gene: TRBJ2-5; D gene: .; clone size: .; V gene: TRBV7-8; CDR3 DNA: TGTGCCAGCAGCTTAGCGAGGAGAAGGGAGACCCAGTACTTC; CDR3 protein: CASSLARRRETQYF
J gene: TRBJ1-6; D gene: TRBD1; clone size: few; V gene: TRBV18; CDR3 DNA: TGTGCCAGCCAGGGACAGGGTAATTCACCCCTCCACTTT; CDR3 protein: CASQGQGNSPLHF
J gene: TRBJ2-1; D gene: .; clone size: once; V gene: TRBV29-1; CDR3 DNA: TGCAGCGCCCCCCAAGGGGCCAACTCCTACAATGAGCAGTTCTTC; CDR3 protein: CSAPQGANSYNEQFF
J gene: TRBJ1-5; D gene: TRBD1; clone size: .; V gene: TRBV6-1; CDR3 DNA: TGTGCCAGCAGTGAAGATCCGGCAGGGGGCTGGAGCAATCAGCCCCAGCATTTT; CDR3 protein: CASSEDPAGGWSNQPQHF
J gene: TRBJ2-1; D gene: .; clone size: .; V gene: TRBV7-5; CDR3 DNA: TGTGCCAGAAGCTTAGAGATAGCGGGGGACCACTACAATGAGCAGTTCTTC; CDR3 protein: CARSLEIAGDHYNEQFF
J gene: TRBJ2-7; D gene: TRBD1; clone size: once; V gene: TRBV5-8; CDR3 DNA: TGTGCCAGCAGCCGAACCGCACAGGGGGCAATAACCTACGAGCAGTACTTC; CDR3 protein: CASSRTAQGAITYEQYF
J gene: TRBJ2-1; D gene: .; clone size: .; V gene: TRBV7-6; CDR3 DNA: TGTGCCAGCAGCCTCAGTCGTAGAGGCCGACGGAGCTCCTACAATGAGCAGTTCTTC; CDR3 protein: CASSLSRRGRRSSYNEQFF
J gene: TRBJ2-3; D gene: .; clone size: .; V gene: TRBV4-2; CDR3 DNA: TGTGCCAGCAGCCAAGGCATGGGGGGGCTAGCTATCACAGATACGCAGTATTTT; CDR3 protein: CASSQGMGGLAITDTQYF
J gene: TRBJ2-7; D gene: TRBD2; clone size: few; V gene: TRBV4-2; CDR3 DNA: TGTGCCAGCAGCCAAGGTGGGGCGGGGGGGCGCGAGCAGTACTTC; CDR3 protein: CASSQGGAGGREQYF
J gene: TRBJ1-5; D gene: .; clone size: .; V gene: TRBV11-2; CDR3 DNA: TGTGCCAGCAGCCAACAGGGAAATCAGCCCCAGCATTTT; CDR3 protein: CASSQQGNQPQHF
J gene: TRBJ2-2; D gene: TRBD1; clone size: once; V gene: TRBV2; CDR3 DNA: TGTGCCAGCAGTGAGACGGTGATGGCAGGGGGCATCGGGGAGCTGTTTTTT; CDR3 protein: CASSETVMAGGIGELFF
J gene: TRBJ2-7; D gene: TRBD1; clone size: .; V gene: TRBV6-6; CDR3 DNA: TGTGCCAGCAGTTACCAAGGACAGGGCGTATACGAGCAGTACTTC; CDR3 protein: CASSYQGQGVYEQYF
J gene: TRBJ1-2; D gene: TRBD1; clone size: .; V gene: TRBV6-5; CDR3 DNA: TGTGCCAGCAGTGAGACACAGGGGCTACGAGGCTACACCTTC; CDR3 protein: CASSETQGLRGYTF
J gene: TRBJ1-5; D gene: .; clone size: few; V gene: TRBV7-8; CDR3 DNA: TGTGCCAGCAGCTCAACCGACCCCCTACGATACCGTTATCAGCCCCAGCATTTT; CDR3 protein: CASSSTDPLRYRYQPQHF
J gene: TRBJ1-1; D gene: TRBD1; clone size: .; V gene: TRBV10-3; CDR3 DNA: TGTGCCATCAGTGGACAGGGGCCTGAAGCTTTCTTT; CDR3 protein: CAISGQGPEAFF